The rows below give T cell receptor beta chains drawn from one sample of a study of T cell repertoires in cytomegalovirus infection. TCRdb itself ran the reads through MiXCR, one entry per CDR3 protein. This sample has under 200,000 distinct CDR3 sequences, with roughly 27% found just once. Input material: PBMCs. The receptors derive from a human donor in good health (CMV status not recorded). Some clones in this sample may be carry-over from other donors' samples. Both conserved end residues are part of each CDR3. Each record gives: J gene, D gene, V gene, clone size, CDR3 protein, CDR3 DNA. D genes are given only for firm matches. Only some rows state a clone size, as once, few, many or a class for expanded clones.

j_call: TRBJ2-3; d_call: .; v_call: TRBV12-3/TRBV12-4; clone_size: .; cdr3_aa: CASSRAGLGTDTQYF; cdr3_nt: TGTGCCAGCAGCCGCGCAGGTCTTGGCACAGATACGCAGTATTTT
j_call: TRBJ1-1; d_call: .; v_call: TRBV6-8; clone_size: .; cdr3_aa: CASSYWAGGGTEALF; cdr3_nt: TGTGCCAGCAGTTACTGGGCAGGCGGGGGAACTGAAGCTCTCTTT
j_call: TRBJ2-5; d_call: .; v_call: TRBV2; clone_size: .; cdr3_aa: CASSEGPQRETQYF; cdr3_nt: TGTGCCAGCAGTGAAGGCCCCCAACGAGAGACCCAGTACTTC
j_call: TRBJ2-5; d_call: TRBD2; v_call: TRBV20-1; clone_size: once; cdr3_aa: CSAPSGGETQYF; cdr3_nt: TGCAGTGCCCCTAGCGGGGGAGAGACCCAGTACTTC
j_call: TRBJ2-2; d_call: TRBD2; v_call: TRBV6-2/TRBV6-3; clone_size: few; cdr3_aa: CASSPRLAGGGRGTGELFF; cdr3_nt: TGTGCCAGCAGCCCCCGACTAGCGGGGGGCGGGAGGGGCACCGGGGAGCTGTTTTTT
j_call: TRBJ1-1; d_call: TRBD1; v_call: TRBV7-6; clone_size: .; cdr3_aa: CASSSGGGGYTEAFF; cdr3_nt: TGTGCCAGCAGCTCAGGGGGCGGAGGGTATACTGAAGCTTTCTTT
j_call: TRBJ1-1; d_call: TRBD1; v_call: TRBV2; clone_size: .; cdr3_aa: CASRRGQGNTEAFF; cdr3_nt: TGTGCCAGCAGGCGGGGACAGGGAAACACTGAAGCTTTCTTT
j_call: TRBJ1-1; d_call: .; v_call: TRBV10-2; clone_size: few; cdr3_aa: CASSDWGGSTEAFF; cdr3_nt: TGCGCCAGCAGTGATTGGGGCGGGAGCACTGAAGCTTTCTTT
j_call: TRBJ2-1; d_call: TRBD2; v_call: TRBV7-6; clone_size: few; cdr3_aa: CASSLGSGGGYEQFF; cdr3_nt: TGTGCCAGCAGCCTAGGGAGCGGGGGGGGCTATGAGCAGTTCTTC
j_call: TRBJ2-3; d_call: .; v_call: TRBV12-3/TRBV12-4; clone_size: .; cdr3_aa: CASASSKADTQYF; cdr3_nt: TGTGCCAGCGCCTCCTCAAAGGCAGATACGCAGTATTTT